This entry describes one T cell receptor (beta chain). TCRdb's table, derived via immunoSEQ multiplex PCR, lists solely in-frame clones and lacks some. The sample lists over 85,000 clones, approximately 90% seen once, with around 0.79% in the top ten. This entry belongs to a study of T cell changes during pregnancy in multiple sclerosis. The source material was peripheral blood, sampled in the second trimester of pregnancy. The receptor was isolated from a female donor in good health, enrolled as a control in a pregnancy study.

Here the CDR3 reads CASSRSGLDTEAFF. The CDR3 nucleotides are TGTGCCAGCAGCAGGTCGGGACTTGACACTGAAGCTTTCTTT. The chain recombines TRBV9 with TRBJ1-1; tentative D call: TRBD1 (5 bases). Between the trimmed V and J ends, which lost 4 bases and 3 bases, there was a span of 13 bases. CDR3 length: 14 amino acids. Germline assignment: CDR1 SGDLS and CDR2 YYNGEE.